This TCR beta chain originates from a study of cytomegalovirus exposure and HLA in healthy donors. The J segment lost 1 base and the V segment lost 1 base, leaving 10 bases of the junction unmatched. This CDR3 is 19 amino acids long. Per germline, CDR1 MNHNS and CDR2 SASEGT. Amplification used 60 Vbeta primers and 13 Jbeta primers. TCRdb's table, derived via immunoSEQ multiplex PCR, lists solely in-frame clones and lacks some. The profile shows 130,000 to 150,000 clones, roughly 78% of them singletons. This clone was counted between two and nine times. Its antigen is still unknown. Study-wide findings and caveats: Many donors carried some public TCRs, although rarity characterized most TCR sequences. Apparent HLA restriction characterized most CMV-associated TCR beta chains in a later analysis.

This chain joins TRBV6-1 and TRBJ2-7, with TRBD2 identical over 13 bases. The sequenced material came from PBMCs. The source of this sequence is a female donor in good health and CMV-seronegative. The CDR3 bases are TGTGCCAGCAGTGAAGAGACTCTCCGACTAGCGGGGGGATCCTACGAGCAGTACTTC. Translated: CASSEETLRLAGGSYEQYF.